This is a list of T cell receptor beta chains from one sample in a study of CD8 T cells in ankylosing spondylitis. TCRdb reprocessed the 5' RACE reads with MiXCR, giving one entry per CDR3 protein. The sample has 250,000 to 300,000 distinct CDR3 sequences, 20% seen once. Sequencing used blood, either unsorted or a sorted T cell fraction (not recorded which). These receptors all come from a male donor with ankylosing spondylitis or in good health (not recorded which). Both conserved end residues are part of each CDR3. The D gene is left open where the match is weak. Not every row has a clone size; where given, it reads once, few, many or a size class.

D,J,size,V,DNA,CDR3
-,TRBJ2-1,-,TRBV5-1,TGCGCCAGCAGCCCGCCCGCGGCAGGGCCGGACAATGAGCAGTTCTTC,CASSPPAAGPDNEQFF
TRBD1,TRBJ1-4,few,TRBV19,TGTGCCAGTACCGGACAGGGAGAACGGAATGAAAAACTGTTTTTT,CASTGQGERNEKLFF
-,TRBJ1-1,few,TRBV10-3,TGTGCCATCAGCGCGGGGTTCATGAACACTGAAGCTTTCTTT,CAISAGFMNTEAFF
TRBD1,TRBJ1-2,-,TRBV3-1,TGTGCCAGCAGCCCGACAGGGGGCTTAGGCTACACCTTC,CASSPTGGLGYTF
-,TRBJ1-5,-,TRBV6-6,TGTGCCAGCAGTTACTCGTCTCTTGAGCCCCAGCATTTT,CASSYSSLEPQHF
TRBD1,TRBJ2-1,-,TRBV10-3,TGTGCCATCAGAGCAAAACAGGGGGCGGGTGAGCAGTTCTTC,CAIRAKQGAGEQFF
TRBD2,TRBJ2-1,-,TRBV12-3/TRBV12-4,TGTGCCAGCAGTTTTCTAGCGGGAATATACAATGAGCAGTTCTTC,CASSFLAGIYNEQFF
-,TRBJ1-4,-,TRBV11-2,TGTGCCAGCAGCTTAGGGGGGGTCGGTGAAAAACTGTTTTTT,CASSLGGVGEKLFF
TRBD2,TRBJ2-1,-,TRBV5-1,TGCGCCAGCAGCTTGGGACTAGCGCCTTCCTACAATGAGCAGTTCTTC,CASSLGLAPSYNEQFF
-,TRBJ2-1,-,TRBV7-6,TGTGCCAGCAGCCAAGACGTCGGCTCCGGTCATGAGCAGTTCTTC,CASSQDVGSGHEQFF
TRBD1,TRBJ1-2,-,TRBV30,TGTGCCTGGGCGCCGGGACAGGGAAATGGCTACACCTTC,CAWAPGQGNGYTF
-,TRBJ1-1,few,TRBV24-1,TGTGCCACCAGTGATTCAGAACAGGGGAACACTGAAGCTTTCTTT,CATSDSEQGNTEAFF
-,TRBJ2-1,few,TRBV27,TGTGCCAGCAGTTTATTCGGGACTGCACAAGGTGAGCAGTTCTTC,CASSLFGTAQGEQFF
-,TRBJ2-3,few,TRBV7-6,TGTGCCAGCAGCTTAGGGTTGGCGGGACGTAGCACAGATACGCAGTATTTT,CASSLGLAGRSTDTQYF
TRBD1,TRBJ2-1,-,TRBV7-2,TGTGCCAGCAGCTTCGACAGGGTCTCCTACAATGAGCAGTTCTTC,CASSFDRVSYNEQFF
-,TRBJ1-3,-,TRBV20-1,TGCAGTACCCCTCGGGGAAACACCATATATTTT,CSTPRGNTIYF
-,TRBJ1-3,few,TRBV18,TGTGCCAGCTCAGGGCTTCGCTCTGGAAACACCATATATTTT,CASSGLRSGNTIYF
TRBD2,TRBJ2-1,-,TRBV9,TGTGCCAGCAGCCTAAGGACTAGCGGGAGTCGTTACAATGAGCAGTTCTTC,CASSLRTSGSRYNEQFF
TRBD2,TRBJ2-3,-,TRBV12-3/TRBV12-4,TGTGCCAGCAGCCTGGCACTAGCGGGGGGGCTGTATACGCAGTATTTT,CASSLALAGGLYTQYF
-,TRBJ1-2,-,TRBV20-1,TGCAGTGCTCTTGAGGTGGACAGTGAGTCTGGCTACACCTTC,CSALEVDSESGYTF
TRBD2,TRBJ2-1,-,TRBV6-2/TRBV6-3,TGTGCCAGCAGTTACTCGAAGGTAGCGGGCTACAATGAGCAGTTCTTC,CASSYSKVAGYNEQFF
-,TRBJ2-3,-,TRBV20-1,TGCAGTGCTACAGGGGTGGGGACAGATACGCAGTATTTT,CSATGVGTDTQYF
TRBD1,TRBJ1-2,few,TRBV12-3/TRBV12-4,TGTGCCAGCAGTTACGGACAGGTTCTCTACTTC,CASSYGQVLYF
TRBD2,TRBJ2-3,few,TRBV29-1,TGCAGCGTTGAGGTTCTTAGCGGGGGGCCAGATACGCAGTATTTT,CSVEVLSGGPDTQYF
TRBD1,TRBJ2-1,few,TRBV9,TGTGCCAGCAGCTCGGGACAGGGACCCCCTGTAAATGAGCAGTTCTTC,CASSSGQGPPVNEQFF
TRBD1,TRBJ1-2,few,TRBV29-1,TGCAGCGTTGAAGAGCCGGGACAGGGGACATATGGCTACACCTTC,CSVEEPGQGTYGYTF
-,TRBJ1-2,few,TRBV20-1,TGCAGTGCCGACCTGGACAGTTATGGCTACACCTTC,CSADLDSYGYTF
TRBD1,TRBJ1-2,few,TRBV29-1,TGCAGCGTTGAGGGGACAGGGGGAAACTATGGCTACACCTTC,CSVEGTGGNYGYTF
-,TRBJ2-2,many,TRBV15,TGTGCCACCAGCACTCGACTAGGGGAATCATCCGGGGAGCTGTTTTTT,CATSTRLGESSGELFF
TRBD2,TRBJ2-1,few,TRBV25-1,TGTGCCAGCAGTCGCGGGAGGGCCTACAATGAGCAGTTCTTC,CASSRGRAYNEQFF
TRBD2,TRBJ2-5,many,TRBV6-1,TGTGCCAGCGGAGGACTAGCGGGGGGAGAGACCCAGTACTTC,CASGGLAGGETQYF
TRBD2,TRBJ2-1,-,TRBV28,TGTGCCAGCAGTTTCTATACTAGCGGGGGGGCCTACAATGAGCAGTTCTTC,CASSFYTSGGAYNEQFF
-,TRBJ1-1,many,TRBV12-3/TRBV12-4,TGTGCCAGCATCACCGGGACTGAAGCTTTCTTT,CASITGTEAFF
TRBD2,TRBJ2-3,-,TRBV29-1,TGCAGCGTTGAATATATCCTTAGCGGGAGTATCACAGATACGCAGTATTTT,CSVEYILSGSITDTQYF
-,TRBJ2-4,many,TRBV29-1,TGCAGCGTCGCGGACAGAAACATTCAGTACTTC,CSVADRNIQYF
TRBD1,TRBJ2-1,-,TRBV7-8,TGTGCCAGCAGCTTTGACAGGGGGCCTTGGACTAGCAGGGACAATGAGCAGTTCTTC,CASSFDRGPWTSRDNEQFF
-,TRBJ2-3,once,TRBV7-8,TGTGCCAGCAGCTTAGGACTTTACGGGGGGCCCACAGATACGCAGTATTTT,CASSLGLYGGPTDTQYF
TRBD2,TRBJ2-5,few,TRBV20-1,TGCAGTGCTAGTGAAGACGGGACTAGCGTGGGGGGGACCCAGTACTTC,CSASEDGTSVGGTQYF
TRBD1,TRBJ2-5,-,TRBV7-6,TGTGCCAGCAGCCCGACAGGGGCGGGGGAGACCCAGTACTTC,CASSPTGAGETQYF
-,TRBJ2-3,few,TRBV27,TGTGCCAGCAGTTTATCCCGGGCCCTATCAGATACGCAGTATTTT,CASSLSRALSDTQYF
-,TRBJ1-2,-,TRBV6-1,TGTGCCAGCAGTGAAGGGGGCCCTAACTATGGCTACACCTTC,CASSEGGPNYGYTF
TRBD1,TRBJ2-5,-,TRBV2,TGTGCCAGCAGAGGAGACAGGGGACAAGAGACCCAGTACTTC,CASRGDRGQETQYF
TRBD2,TRBJ2-1,-,TRBV7-3,TGTGCCAGCAGCTTAAGAGGACTAGCGGGAGACGAGCAGTTCTTC,CASSLRGLAGDEQFF
TRBD2,TRBJ2-3,few,TRBV12-3/TRBV12-4,TGTGCCAGCAGTTCCTCAAACGTCGGACTAGCGGGAGACCGGGGGGCAGATACGCAGTATTTT,CASSSSNVGLAGDRGADTQYF
-,TRBJ2-2,-,TRBV5-1,TGCGCCAGCAGCGACGGGACTGAGACGGTCGGGGAGCTGTTTTTT,CASSDGTETVGELFF
-,TRBJ1-1,-,TRBV5-1,TGCGCCAGCAGCACAGGACATGTCACGAACACTGAAGCTTTCTTT,CASSTGHVTNTEAFF
-,TRBJ1-5,few,TRBV20-1,TGCAGTGCTAGACAGATTATTAATCAGCCCCAGCATTTT,CSARQIINQPQHF
-,TRBJ2-2,many,TRBV10-3,TGTGCCAGCGGATCTACGAACACCGGGGAGCTGTTTTTT,CASGSTNTGELFF
-,TRBJ2-1,-,TRBV9,TGTGCCAGCAGCGGGATAGCTTCTGGAAGATACAATGAGCAGTTCTTC,CASSGIASGRYNEQFF
-,TRBJ2-1,-,TRBV4-2,TGTGCCAGCAGCCACGCGGACCCTTTCGGCTACAATGAGCAGTTCTTC,CASSHADPFGYNEQFF
TRBD2,TRBJ2-3,many,TRBV20-1,TGCAGTGCCAGCGGGGGCAGCACAGATACGCAGTATTTT,CSASGGSTDTQYF